Below, 22 T cell receptor beta chains from the same sample are listed, as sequenced in a study of T cell responses to AZD1222 COVID-19 vaccine. TCRdb keeps only in-frame clones here, not all; method: immunoSEQ multiplex PCR. There are around 110,000 clones in the sample; just over 85% occur only once, and about a tenth lies in the top ten. Sequenced here: peripheral blood, sampled on day 0 of AZD1222 vaccination. Receptors were obtained from an adult in good health.

The chain is built from TRBV5-1 and TRBJ1-1; weak D call: TRBD1 (5 bases). V was trimmed by 7 bases and J by 1 base, leaving 11 bases between them. CDR3 size: 13 residues. Germline CDR1 SGHRS, CDR2 YFSETQ. CDR3 DNA sequence: TGCGCCAGCGGCCGGGGGTGGAACACTGAAGCTTTCTTT. This encodes CASGRGWNTEAFF.

This chain links TRBV5-1 with TRBJ2-2; D remains ambiguous. Germline values: CDR1 SGHRS, CDR2 YFSETQ. V dropped 0 bases and J dropped 4 bases, with 10 bases sitting between them. This CDR3 is built from 15 residues. As DNA, the CDR3 is TGCGCCAGCAGCTTGGAGGGTGGCCTCACCGGGGAGCTGTTTTTT. It yields the protein CASSLEGGLTGELFF.

The chain has TRBV9 and TRBJ2-3; D gene uncertain. CDR1 is SGDLS and CDR2 is YYNGEE in the germline V gene. Between the trimmed V and J ends, which lost 3 bases and 4 bases, there was a span of 9 bases. This CDR3 region has 13 residues. CDR3 coding DNA: TGTGCCAGCAGCGCCGGACCGGCAGATACGCAGTATTTT. Its translation is CASSAGPADTQYF.

V and J are TRBV4-3 and TRBJ1-1; no firm D call. The V end was cut by 3 bases, the J end by 10 bases, with 9 bases between. Germline V CDR1 and CDR2: LGHNA, YSLEER. The CDR3 is 11 amino acids. CDR3 in amino acids: CASSQMGRAFF. CDR3 coding DNA: TGCGCCAGCAGCCAGATGGGGAGAGCTTTCTTT.

This clone is a singleton in its sample. The chain is built from TRBV2 and TRBJ1-6; tentatively, D is TRBD1 (6 bases). Trimming took 6 bases from V and 13 from J, leaving 13 bases between them. Germline CDR1 SNHLY, CDR2 FYNNEI. The CDR3 runs to 12 residues. The CDR3 is CASSGQPLPLHF. The CDR3 coding sequence is TGTGCCAGCAGCGGACAGCCTTTGCCCCTCCACTTT.

V gene TRBV15 combines with J gene TRBJ1-4; D is undetermined. Trimming took 1 base from V and 3 from J, leaving 18 bases between them. The CDR3 has 18 residues. Germline loops: CDR1 LNHNV, CDR2 YYDKDF (reference sequence). As DNA, the CDR3 is TGTGCCACCAGCAGAGTAAGATCGGGCGGGTCCCCTAATGAAAAACTGTTTTTT. The encoded protein is CATSRVRSGGSPNEKLFF.

The J gene is TRBJ1-4, the V gene TRBV28; 8 nucleotides align to TRBD1. Germline lookup yields CDR1 MDHEN and CDR2 SYDVKM. J lost 2 bases, V lost 3 bases, and 5 bases had no gene match. There are 16 residues in the CDR3. The CDR3 DNA is TGTGCCAGCAGTTTGGACAGGGCTGCCACTAATGAAAAACTGTTTTTT. Protein: CASSLDRAATNEKLFF.

The V gene is TRBV11-3, the J gene TRBJ2-2; a possible D gene is TRBD2 (5 bases). Germline CDR1 SGHNT, CDR2 YENEEA. V was cut by 1 base and J by 3 bases, with 12 bases left in between. This CDR3 contains 16 residues. This chain's CDR3 is CASSLVHRGDTGELFF. The CDR3 DNA follows: TGTGCCAGCAGCTTAGTCCACCGGGGAGACACCGGGGAGCTGTTTTTT. The variable domain in full, completed from reference TRBV11-3 and TRBJ2-2, reads EAGVVQSPRYKIIEKKQPVAFWCNPISGHNTLYWYLQNLGQGPELLIRYENEEAVDDSQLPKDRFSAERLKGVDSTLKIQPAELGDSAVYLCASSLVHRGDTGELFFGEGSRLTVL.

In nucleotides, the CDR3 is TGTGCCAGTAGTATACTACTAGCGGTCACCGGGGAGCTGTTTTTT. Protein sequence: CASSILLAVTGELFF. The rearrangement uses TRBV19 and TRBJ2-2; 8 bases fit TRBD2. Unmatched junction bases numbered 3, after V lost 2 bases and J lost 4 bases. Germline assignment: CDR1 LNHDA and CDR2 SQIVND (reference sequence). The CDR3 loop spans 15 amino acids.

The J gene is TRBJ1-3, the V gene TRBV15, with TRBD1 matching over 11 bases. Germline V lookup: CDR1 LNHNV, CDR2 YYDKDF (reference sequence). V trimming: 1 base; J trimming: 0 bases; junction bases outside the gene matches: 11. The CDR3 runs to 20 residues. The CDR3 is CATSRGAGQGVLSSGNTIYF. CDR3 coding DNA: TGTGCCACCAGCAGAGGTGCGGGACAGGGGGTTCTGAGCTCTGGAAACACCATATATTTT.

The V and J genes are TRBV7-2 and TRBJ2-7; D uncertain. The CDR3 totals 14 residues. Trimming cost V 1 base and J 1 base, with 8 bases left between them. CDR1 and CDR2 from the germline V gene are SGHTA and FQGNSA. The CDR3 loop reads CASSLVITSYEQYF. CDR3 DNA: TGTGCCAGCAGCTTAGTTATAACGTCCTACGAGCAGTACTTC.

This clone was recorded many times. V gene TRBV7-9 combines with J gene TRBJ2-7, with a weak D call TRBD1 (6 bases). Deletions cut 5 bases from V and 5 bases from J, with 19 bases between. The CDR3 consists of 15 residues. In germline, CDR1 is SEHNR, CDR2 FQNEAQ (reference sequence). The CDR3 bases are TGTGCCAGCAGCGGAGACGGGACACCTACTAACGAGCAGTACTTC. This sequence encodes CASSGDGTPTNEQYF.

There are a few counts of this clone. The chain recombines TRBV30 with TRBJ2-7, with D possibly called TRBD1 or TRBD2 (5 bases each). Germline V gene lookup returns CDR1 GTSNPN and CDR2 SVGIG (reference sequence). The CDR3 is 11 amino acids. Trimming pared 1 base from V and 6 bases from J, leaving 7 bases between. DNA of the CDR3: TGTGCCTGGAGTGACGGGGCCGAGCAGTACTTC. This gives the protein CAWSDGAEQYF.

This clone was observed once. CDR3 in amino acids: CASSPSDRFSYEQYF. The CDR3 nucleotides are TGCGCCAGCAGCCCCTCCGACAGGTTCTCCTACGAGCAGTACTTC. This chain uses TRBV4-1 with TRBJ2-7, with D perhaps matching TRBD1 (6 bases). V was cut by 4 bases and J by 0 bases, with 13 bases left in between. The CDR3 loop spans 15 amino acids. Germline-derived CDR1 and CDR2 are MGHRA and YSYEKL.

The rearrangement links TRBV6-5 to TRBJ1-2, with 7 nucleotides matching TRBD1. V dropped 5 bases and J dropped 3; count of bases not matched to a gene: 3. Per germline, CDR1 MNHEY and CDR2 SVGAGI. The CDR3 sequence is 13 residues long. The CDR3 is CASSPQGDYGYTF. As DNA, the CDR3 is TGTGCCAGCAGTCCGCAGGGGGACTATGGCTACACCTTC.

This chain connects TRBV30 to TRBJ1-6, with unresolved D. This CDR3 is built from 13 residues. CDR1 and CDR2 from the germline V gene are GTSNPN and SVGIG (reference sequence). The V gene lost 2 bases and the J gene lost 6 bases, with 8 bases spanning the gap. Here the CDR3 DNA reads TGTGCCTGGAGTTCGAGTAGTAATTCACCCCTCCACTTT. Translated: CAWSSSSNSPLHF.

The V call is TRBV4-2, the J call TRBJ2-1; 11 bases match TRBD2. The V and J ends lost 4 bases and 0 bases, in that order; junction bases with no gene match: 5. CDR1 is LGHNA and CDR2 is YNFKEQ in the germline V gene. The CDR3 runs to 17 residues. CDR3 residues: CASSRTGLADSYNEQFF. As DNA, the CDR3 is TGTGCCAGCAGCCGGACGGGACTAGCGGACTCCTACAATGAGCAGTTCTTC.

The chain couples TRBV28 to TRBJ1-5; 7 positions match TRBD1. The CDR3 consists of 16 residues. The V segment lost 9 bases and the J segment 3 bases; nucleotides outside the gene matches: 14. The V gene's germline CDR1 is MDHEN and CDR2 SYDVKM. DNA of the CDR3: TGTGCCAGTTTCCGGCCAGGGGACAGAACCAATCAGCCCCAGCATTTT. This sequence encodes CASFRPGDRTNQPQHF.

The chain couples TRBV4-1 to TRBJ1-5; TRBD1 matches at 9 bases. V gave up 0 bases and J gave up 6 bases; unmatched junction bases: 6. The CDR3 has 16 residues. CDR1 and CDR2 (germline): MGHRA, YSYEKL. The CDR3 DNA follows: TGCGCCAGCAGCCAAGACGGGTCGGACAGGGGTCAGCCCCAGCATTTT. Its translation is CASSQDGSDRGQPQHF.

This chain uses TRBV6-5 with TRBJ1-2; D is undetermined. Trimming left V 4 bases short and J 4 bases short, with 13 bases between. Germline V gene data show CDR1 as MNHEY and CDR2 as SVGAGI. The CDR3 has 14 amino acids. CDR3 region: CASSSSLRSYGYTF. In nucleotides, the CDR3 is TGTGCCAGCAGTTCAAGTTTAAGGAGCTATGGCTACACCTTC.

The chain carries TRBV19 and TRBJ2-5, with TRBD2 as a possible D gene (5 bases). The germline V gene encodes CDR1 LNHDA and CDR2 SQIVND (reference sequence). The CDR3 has 13 amino acids. Deletions cut 3 bases from V and 7 bases from J, with 12 bases between. CDR3: CASSIRESGTQYF. The CDR3, as DNA: TGTGCCAGTAGTATTCGGGAATCGGGGACCCAGTACTTC.

In nucleotides, the CDR3 is TGTGCCAGTAGTAAACTAGCGGGATTTGGGGAGACCCAGTACTTC. It translates to CASSKLAGFGETQYF. The J gene is TRBJ2-5, the V gene TRBV19, with 10 positions matching TRBD2. V lost 4 bases, J lost 5 bases, and 7 bases stayed unmatched. The CDR3 loop spans 15 amino acids. Germline CDR1 and CDR2: LNHDA and SQIVND (reference sequence).